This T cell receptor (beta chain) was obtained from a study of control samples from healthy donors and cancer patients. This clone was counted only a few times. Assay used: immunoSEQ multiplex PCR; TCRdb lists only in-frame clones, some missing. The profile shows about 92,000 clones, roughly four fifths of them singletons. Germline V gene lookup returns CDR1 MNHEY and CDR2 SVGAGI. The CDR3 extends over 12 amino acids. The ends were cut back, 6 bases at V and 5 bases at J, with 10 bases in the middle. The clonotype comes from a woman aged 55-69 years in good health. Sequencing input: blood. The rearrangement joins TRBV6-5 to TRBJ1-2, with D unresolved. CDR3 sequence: CASRRRGYGYTF. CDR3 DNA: TGTGCCAGCAGAAGGCGGGGATATGGCTACACCTTC.